The clone carrying this T cell receptor (beta chain) was found a few times. The antigen is not known. Germline V gives CDR1 LNHDA, CDR2 SQIVND (reference sequence). This CDR3 is 15 amino acids long. V was pared by 3 bases and J by 4 bases, with 16 bases between. The data originate from a study of long-term antiretroviral therapy in people with HIV. Study results and limitations: Diversity went up after ART and still fell short of transplant donor controls.

Sequencing relied on immunoSEQ assay v3.0, run at survey level. Sequencing was directed toward 40,000-50,000 T-cell genomes in each sample. Generated by immunoSEQ multiplex PCR, the TCRdb table keeps only in-frame clones and is missing some. The sample holds fewer than 30,000 clones; approximately 80% are singletons and the top ten take 4.5% to 6%. The receptor's source is a man aged 25-40 years with HIV. The material sequenced was unsorted PBMCs, taken 4.4 years after starting antiretroviral therapy. The chain is built from TRBV19 and TRBJ2-7; the D gene is possibly TRBD1 (5 bases). CDR3 DNA: TGTGCCAGTAGTATCCGTGTTGGCAGGGATTACGAGCAGTACTTC. Translated: CASSIRVGRDYEQYF.